The sequence of this TCR beta chain was determined in a study of T cell changes during pregnancy in multiple sclerosis. The method was immunoSEQ multiplex PCR; TCRdb's version includes in-frame clones alone and lacks a portion of them. Among 100,000 or so clones listed, 92% were seen once. This CDR3 has 15 residues. The V gene's germline CDR1 is MNHNS and CDR2 SASEGT. V lost 4 bases, J lost 1 base, and 10 bases lay in between. V usage is TRBV6-1 and J usage is TRBJ2-2, with D perhaps TRBD1 (6 bases). This TCR derives from a female donor with multiple sclerosis, enrolled in a pregnancy study. This specimen consisted of peripheral blood, obtained after pregnancy. CDR3 sequence: CASSVGQRNTGELFF. CDR3 nucleotide sequence: TGTGCCAGCAGTGTTGGACAGCGGAACACCGGGGAGCTGTTTTTT.